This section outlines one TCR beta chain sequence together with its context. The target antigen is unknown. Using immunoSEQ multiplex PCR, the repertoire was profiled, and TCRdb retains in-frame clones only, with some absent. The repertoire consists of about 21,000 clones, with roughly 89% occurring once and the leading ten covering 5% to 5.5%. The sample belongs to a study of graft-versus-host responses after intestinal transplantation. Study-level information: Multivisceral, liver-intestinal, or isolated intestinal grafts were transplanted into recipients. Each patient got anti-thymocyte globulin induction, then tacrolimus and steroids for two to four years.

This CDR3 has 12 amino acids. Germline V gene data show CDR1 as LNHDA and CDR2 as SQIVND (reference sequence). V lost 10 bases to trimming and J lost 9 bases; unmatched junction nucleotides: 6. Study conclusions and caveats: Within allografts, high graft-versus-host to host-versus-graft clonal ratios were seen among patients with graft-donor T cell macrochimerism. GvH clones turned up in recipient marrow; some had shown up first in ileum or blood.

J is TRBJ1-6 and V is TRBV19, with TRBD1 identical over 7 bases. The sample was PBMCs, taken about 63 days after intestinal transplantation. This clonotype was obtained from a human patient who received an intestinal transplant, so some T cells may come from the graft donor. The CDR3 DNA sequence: TGTGCCACCCGACAGGGCAGTTCACCCCTCCACTTT. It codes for CATRQGSSPLHF.